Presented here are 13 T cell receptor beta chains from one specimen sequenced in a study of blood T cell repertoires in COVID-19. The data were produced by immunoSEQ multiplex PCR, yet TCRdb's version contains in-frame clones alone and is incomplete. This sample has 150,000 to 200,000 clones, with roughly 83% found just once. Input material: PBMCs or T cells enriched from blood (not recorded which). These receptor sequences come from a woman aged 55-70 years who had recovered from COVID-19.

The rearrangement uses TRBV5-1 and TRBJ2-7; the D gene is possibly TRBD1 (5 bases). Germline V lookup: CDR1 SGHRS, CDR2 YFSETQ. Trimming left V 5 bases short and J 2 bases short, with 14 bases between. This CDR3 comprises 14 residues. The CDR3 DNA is TGCGCCAGCAGTTTTATTGCAGGGCCCTACGAGCAGTACTTC. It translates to CASSFIAGPYEQYF.

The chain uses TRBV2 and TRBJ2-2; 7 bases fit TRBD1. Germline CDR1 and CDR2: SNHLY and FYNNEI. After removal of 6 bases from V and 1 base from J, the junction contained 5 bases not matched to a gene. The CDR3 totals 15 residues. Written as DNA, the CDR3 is TGTGCCAGCAGAGGCTGGGACAGGAACACCGGGGAGCTGTTTTTT. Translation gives CASRGWDRNTGELFF. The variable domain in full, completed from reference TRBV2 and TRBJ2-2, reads EPEVTQTPSHQVTQMGQEVILRCVPISNHLYFYWYRQILGQKVEFLVSFYNNEISEKSEIFDDQFSVERPDGSNFTLKIRSTKLEDSAMYFCASRGWDRNTGELFFGEGSRLTVL.

CDR3 DNA: TGTGCCAGCACGGCCGCGGGACTCCCAATTTCACCCCTCCACTTT. It specifies CASTAAGLPISPLHF. The V call is TRBV6-5, the J call TRBJ1-6, with D perhaps TRBD1 (5 bases). Germline CDR1 reads MNHEY; CDR2 reads SVGAGI. The CDR3 has 15 amino acids. The germline V and J ends were trimmed by 7 bases and 9 bases, with 19 bases remaining between them.

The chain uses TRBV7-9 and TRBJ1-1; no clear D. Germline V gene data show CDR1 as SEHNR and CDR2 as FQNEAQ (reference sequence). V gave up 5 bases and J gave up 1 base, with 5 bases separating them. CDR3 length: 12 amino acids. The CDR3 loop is CASSRENTEAFF. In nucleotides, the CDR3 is TGTGCCAGCAGCCGAGAGAACACTGAAGCTTTCTTT.

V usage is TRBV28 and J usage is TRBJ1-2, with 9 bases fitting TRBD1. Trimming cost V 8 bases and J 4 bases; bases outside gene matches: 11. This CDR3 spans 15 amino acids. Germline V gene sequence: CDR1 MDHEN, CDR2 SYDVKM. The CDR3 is CASLGTGKFGYGYTF. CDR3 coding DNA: TGTGCCAGCCTTGGGACAGGGAAATTTGGCTATGGCTACACCTTC.

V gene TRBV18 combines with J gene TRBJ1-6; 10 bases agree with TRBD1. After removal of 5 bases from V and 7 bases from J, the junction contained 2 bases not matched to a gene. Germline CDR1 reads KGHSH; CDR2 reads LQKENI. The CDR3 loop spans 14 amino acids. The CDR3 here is CASSGDRGNSPLHF. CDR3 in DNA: TGTGCCAGCTCAGGGGACAGGGGAAATTCACCCCTCCACTTT.

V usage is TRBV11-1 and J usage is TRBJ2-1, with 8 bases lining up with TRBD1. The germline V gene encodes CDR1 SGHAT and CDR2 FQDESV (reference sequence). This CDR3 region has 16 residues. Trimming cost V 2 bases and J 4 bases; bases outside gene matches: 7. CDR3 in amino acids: CASSLRGQEKYNEQFF. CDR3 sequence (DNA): TGTGCCAGCAGCTTAAGGGGACAGGAAAAATACAATGAGCAGTTCTTC.

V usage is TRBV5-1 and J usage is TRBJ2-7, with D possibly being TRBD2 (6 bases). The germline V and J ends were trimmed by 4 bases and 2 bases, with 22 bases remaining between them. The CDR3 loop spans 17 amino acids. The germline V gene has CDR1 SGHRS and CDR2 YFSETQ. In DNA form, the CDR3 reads TGCGCCAGCAGCATGGACTACACGGAGGATAGGCCCTACGAGCAGTACTTC. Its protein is CASSMDYTEDRPYEQYF. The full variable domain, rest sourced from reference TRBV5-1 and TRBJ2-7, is KAGVTQTPRYLIKTRGQQVTLSCSPISGHRSVSWYQQTPGQGLQFLFEYFSETQRNKGNFPGRFSGRQFSNSRSEMNVSTLELGDSALYLCASSMDYTEDRPYEQYFGPGTRLTVT.

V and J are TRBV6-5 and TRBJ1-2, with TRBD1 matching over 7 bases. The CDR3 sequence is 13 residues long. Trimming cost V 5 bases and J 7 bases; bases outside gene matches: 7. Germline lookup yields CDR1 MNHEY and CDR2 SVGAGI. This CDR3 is CASSLGTVGGYTF. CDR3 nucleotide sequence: TGTGCCAGCAGTCTCGGGACAGTGGGTGGCTACACCTTC.

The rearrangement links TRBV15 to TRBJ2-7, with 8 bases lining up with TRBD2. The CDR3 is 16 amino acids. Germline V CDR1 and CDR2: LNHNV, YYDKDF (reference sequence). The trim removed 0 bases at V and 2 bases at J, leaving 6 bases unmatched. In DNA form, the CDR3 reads TGTGCCACCAGCAGAGATACTAACGGGAGGGCCTACGAGCAGTACTTC. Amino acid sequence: CATSRDTNGRAYEQYF.

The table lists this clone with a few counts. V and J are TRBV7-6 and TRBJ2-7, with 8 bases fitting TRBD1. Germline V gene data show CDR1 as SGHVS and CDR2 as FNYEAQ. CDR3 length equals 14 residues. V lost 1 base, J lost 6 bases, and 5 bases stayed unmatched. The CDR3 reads CASSLGTGLSEQYF. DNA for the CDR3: TGTGCCAGCAGCTTAGGGACAGGGTTAAGCGAGCAGTACTTC. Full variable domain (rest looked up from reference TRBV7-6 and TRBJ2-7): GAGVSQSPRYKVTKRGQDVALRCDPISGHVSLYWYRQALGQGPEFLTYFNYEAQQDKSGLPNDRFSAERPEGSISTLTIQRTEQRDSAMYRCASSLGTGLSEQYFGPGTRLTVT.

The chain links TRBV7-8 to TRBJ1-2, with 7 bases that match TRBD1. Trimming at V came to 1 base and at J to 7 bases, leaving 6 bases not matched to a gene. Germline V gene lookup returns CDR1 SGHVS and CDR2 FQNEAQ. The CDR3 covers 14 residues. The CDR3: CASSLGGTVSGYTF. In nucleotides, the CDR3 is TGTGCCAGCAGCTTAGGGGGGACAGTATCTGGCTACACCTTC. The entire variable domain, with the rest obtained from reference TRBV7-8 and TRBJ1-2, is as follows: GAGVSQSPRYKVAKRGQDVALRCDPISGHVSLFWYQQALGQGPEFLTYFQNEAQLDKSGLPSDRFFAERPEGSVSTLKIQRTQQEDSAVYLCASSLGGTVSGYTFGSGTRLTVV.

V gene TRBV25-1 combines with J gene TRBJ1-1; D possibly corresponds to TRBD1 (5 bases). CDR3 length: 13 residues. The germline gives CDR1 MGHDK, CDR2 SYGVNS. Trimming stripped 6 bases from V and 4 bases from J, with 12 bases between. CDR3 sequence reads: CASSSGFGTEAFF. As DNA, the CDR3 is TGTGCCAGCAGCTCAGGGTTTGGCACTGAAGCTTTCTTT.